Below, 8 T cell receptor beta chains from the same sample are listed, as sequenced in a study of shared clonotypes between healthy human individuals. The protocol was immunoSEQ multiplex PCR, while the TCRdb copy is restricted to in-frame clones and leaves out a portion. The sample holds millions of clones, just under 95% seen once. CD8 cells regarded as naive lacked CD45RO, were positively chosen for CCR7, and omitted terminally differentiated effector memory CD45RA+ cells. Material for sequencing was naive CD8+ T cells sorted from blood. The receptors stem from a man aged 18 to 30 in good health.

V and J are TRBV21-1 and TRBJ2-7; whether TRBD1, the table's D call, matches the DNA was not checked. TRBV21-1 is annotated as a pseudogene. The CDR3 consists of 15 residues. Here the CDR3 reads CASSKVQGVPGEQYF. DNA for the CDR3: TGTGCCAGCAGCAAAGTTCAGGGGGTTCCGGGGGAGCAGTACTTC.

The chain has TRBV2 and TRBJ2-1; possible D gene TRBD2, 6 bases. The CDR3 contains 12 residues. Germline loops: CDR1 SNHLY, CDR2 FYNNEI. Trimming removed 4 bases at V and 5 bases at J, with 6 bases between. CDR3 region: CASSGGDNEQFF. The CDR3, as DNA: TGTGCCAGCAGTGGGGGGGACAATGAGCAGTTCTTC.

The genes are TRBV21-1 and TRBJ1-2; the DNA was not used to check the table's D call, TRBD1. TRBV21-1 is noted as a pseudogene. The CDR3 covers 15 residues. CDR3: CASSKADSPIFGYTF. CDR3 coding DNA: TGTGCCAGCAGCAAAGCCGACAGTCCTATATTTGGCTACACCTTC.

The chain links TRBV21-1 to TRBJ2-7; the table's D call of TRBD2 was not tested on the DNA. TRBV21-1 is a pseudogene. CDR3 size: 11 residues. CDR3 sequence: CASSKVREQYF. The CDR3 region has the DNA TGTGCCAGCAGCAAAGTACGGGAGCAGTACTTC.

The chain is built from TRBV5-1 and TRBJ1-1; 7 positions match TRBD1. CDR3 length: 15 residues. Per the germline V gene, CDR1 is SGHRS and CDR2 is YFSETQ. Trimming cost V 3 bases and J 3 bases; bases outside gene matches: 8. The CDR3 protein is CASSSLGQAYTEAFF. The DNA for the CDR3 is TGCGCCAGCAGCTCCCTCGGACAGGCGTACACTGAAGCTTTCTTT.

Notes on this clone: Other DNA variants within this sample encode the same CDR3. The chain has TRBV7-9 and TRBJ1-1; D is unclear. Between the trimmed V and J ends, which lost 4 bases and 1 base, there was a span of 4 bases. Germline CDR1 is SEHNR and CDR2 is FQNEAQ (reference sequence). This CDR3 comprises 12 residues. Here the CDR3 DNA reads TGTGCCAGCAGCTCCTCGAACACTGAAGCTTTCTTT. This codes for CASSSSNTEAFF.

As to this clone: Other nucleotide sequences from this sample produce the same CDR3. V usage is TRBV5-1 and J usage is TRBJ1-1; D ambiguous. CDR3 length: 13 residues. Trimming removed 0 bases at V and 0 bases at J, with 3 bases between. Germline V gene lookup returns CDR1 SGHRS and CDR2 YFSETQ. This CDR3 reads CASSLALNTEAFF. The CDR3 bases are TGCGCCAGCAGCTTGGCTTTGAACACTGAAGCTTTCTTT. The full variable domain, rest sourced from reference TRBV5-1 and TRBJ1-1, is KAGVTQTPRYLIKTRGQQVTLSCSPISGHRSVSWYQQTPGQGLQFLFEYFSETQRNKGNFPGRFSGRQFSNSRSEMNVSTLELGDSALYLCASSLALNTEAFFGQGTRLTVV.

Comment on this clone: Other nucleotide sequences in the sample specify the same CDR3. The rearrangement joins TRBV7-6 to TRBJ2-7; D ambiguous. CDR1 SGHVS and CDR2 FNYEAQ come from the germline V gene. V was cut by 0 bases and J by 3 bases, with 6 bases left in between. The length of the CDR3 is 13 residues. This CDR3 is CASSLAPDYEQYF. CDR3 DNA: TGTGCCAGCAGCTTAGCCCCGGACTACGAGCAGTACTTC.